These T cell receptor beta chains were read from a single sample in a study of lymphopenia after photon versus proton radiotherapy. Measured with immunoSEQ multiplex PCR; TCRdb has only the in-frame clones, and not every one. The repertoire holds about 15,000 clones, under 90% seen once, with about 9.9% in the top ten. Sequences were derived from peripheral blood, sampled from a patient treated with proton-based radiotherapy. The origin of the receptors is a man between 65 and 80 years old with pancreatic cancer. Each CDR3 is given without its conserved first and last residue. The listing skips clone size in some rows; elsewhere it reads once, few, many or a size class.

CDR3 length | clone size | V gene | CDR3 protein
12 | NA | TRBV10-1 | ASSEGTGDTEAF
14 | NA | TRBV28 | ASSPPLAGGPYEQY
12 | NA | TRBV5-6 | ASSLYSGEGPQH
12 | few | TRBV7-9 | ASSIGQGISPLH
11 | NA | TRBV29-1 | SVRGVSTDTQY
14 | once | TRBV19 | ASNQRGREEYSGYT
13 | once | TRBV9 | ASSGTGGYRSGYT
11 | medium-sized | TRBV19 | ASSLVSGTEAF
15 | NA | TRBV7-6 | ASSLATGTGGGYEQY
13 | NA | TRBV15 | ATSDRDRLNEKLF
13 | once | TRBV5-1 | ASSPQVESSYEQY
14 | medium-sized | TRBV7-3 | ASSPREGEESQPQH
12 | once | TRBV7-9 | ASSESTGFRGYT
11 | NA | TRBV27 | ASAWTGNTEAF
12 | NA | TRBV15 | ATSRDRAAYEQY
13 | once | TRBV4-2 | ASSQGTSGDNEQF
12 | NA | TRBV29-1 | SVEPMQGQRGYT
12 | NA | TRBV4-1 | ASSQDRGTYEQY
13 | NA | TRBV5-1 | ASSLLAGGYNEQF
8 | NA | TRBV30 | AWSRQKAF
12 | NA | TRBV4-2 | ASSQGTRKETQY
13 | NA | TRBV11-2 | ASSFNSGGHGEQF
11 | NA | TRBV13 | ASSTGTTYEQY
8 | NA | TRBV7-9 | ASSHTEAF
12 | NA | TRBV30 | AWQRELLPNEQF
14 | NA | TRBV23-1 | ASSQPPGGGFYGYT
9 | NA | TRBV7-2 | ASTKRFEQF
10 | once | TRBV10-2 | ASSEQGNTIY
13 | few | TRBV5-4 | ASSLMGAAAGELF
13 | NA | TRBV5-1 | ASSLNGQSYNEQF
9 | NA | TRBV7-3 | ASSSRVIPD
15 | NA | TRBV14 | ASSQDAGRGTNTEAF
14 | NA | TRBV7-3 | ASSLTGGRSTDTQY
12 | NA | TRBV10-1 | ASIRDGVPDTQY
13 | NA | TRBV5-6 | ASSFRQGAKSEAF
13 | NA | TRBV29-1 | SASLRGTGANVLT
12 | NA | TRBV5-4 | ASRPSTGIGEAF
14 | NA | TRBV5-6 | ASSLEQGGVKNIQY
12 | NA | TRBV19 | ASDRQGAGQPQH
12 | NA | TRBV6-5 | ASRGGERIAEAF
12 | NA | TRBV2 | ASKWGENSYEQY
12 | NA | TRBV19 | ATQGAGNNQPQH
11 | NA | TRBV6-1 | ASQVRYNQPQH
12 | NA | TRBV5-1 | ASSTRQGVNGYT
13 | NA | TRBV6-5 | ASRPGTGFTGELF
12 | NA | TRBV12-5 | ASGLNAGDYGYT
13 | NA | TRBV19 | ASSLLAGEIHEQY
14 | NA | TRBV11-2 | ASSFSSGGFLETQY
12 | NA | TRBV9 | ASSVFGEFTEAF
16 | NA | TRBV7-8 | ASSHLRQGIAANEKLF
12 | NA | TRBV4-1 | ASSQEPNYNEQF
10 | NA | TRBV28 | ATFGVNYGYT
13 | NA | TRBV5-1 | ASSPRSGGYNEQF
16 | NA | TRBV7-8 | ASSSALIRTHFGDTQY
16 | NA | TRBV21-1 | ASSFHSAGTVSNQPQH
11 | once | TRBV19 | ASSAGGDYEQY
14 | NA | TRBV9 | ASSVWPSGRFGELF
13 | NA | TRBV21-1 | ASSKRRLAKYEQY
8 | NA | TRBV6-6 | ASSRATAF
8 | NA | TRBV6-5 | ASQGNTIY